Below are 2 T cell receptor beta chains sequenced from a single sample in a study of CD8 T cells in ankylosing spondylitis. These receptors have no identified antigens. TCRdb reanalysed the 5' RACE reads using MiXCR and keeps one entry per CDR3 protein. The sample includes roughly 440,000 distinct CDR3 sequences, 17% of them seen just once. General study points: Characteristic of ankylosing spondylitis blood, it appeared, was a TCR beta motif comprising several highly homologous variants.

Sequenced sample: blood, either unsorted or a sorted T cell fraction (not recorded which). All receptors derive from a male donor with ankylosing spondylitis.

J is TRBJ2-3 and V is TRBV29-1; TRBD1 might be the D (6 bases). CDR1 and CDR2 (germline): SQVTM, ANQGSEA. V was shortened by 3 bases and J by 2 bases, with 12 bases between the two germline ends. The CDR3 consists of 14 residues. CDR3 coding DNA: TGCAGCGTTGACCAGGACAGAGACACAGATACGCAGTATTTT. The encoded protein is CSVDQDRDTDTQYF.

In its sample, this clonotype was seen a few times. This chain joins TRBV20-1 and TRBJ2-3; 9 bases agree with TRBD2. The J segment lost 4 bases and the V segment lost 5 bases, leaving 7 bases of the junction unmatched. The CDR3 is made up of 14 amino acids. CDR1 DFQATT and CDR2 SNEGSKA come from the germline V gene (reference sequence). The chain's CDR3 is CSADKTSGADTQYF. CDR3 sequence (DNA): TGCAGTGCTGACAAGACTAGCGGAGCAGATACGCAGTATTTT.